Sequencing of this T cell receptor (beta chain) was carried out in a study of shared clonotypes between healthy human individuals. Germline V CDR1 and CDR2: SNHLY, FYNNEI. This CDR3 has 14 residues. The V end lost 1 base, the J end lost 5 bases, and 11 bases lay between the germline ends. The data were produced by immunoSEQ multiplex PCR, yet TCRdb's version contains in-frame clones alone and is incomplete. This table holds about 2,500,000 clones, around nine tenths found once. This TCR was sampled from a man aged 18 to 30 in good health. This chain joins TRBV2 and TRBJ2-5; possibly TRBD1 for D (5 bases). Material for sequencing was naive CD4+ T cells sorted from blood. Noted subset: CD45RA+ positively selected. CDR3 nucleotides: TGTGCCAGCAGTGAAGGCCAGGGCTGGGAGACCCAGTACTTC. Protein sequence: CASSEGQGWETQYF.